A selection of T cell receptor beta chains follows, all from one sample in a study of blood T cell repertoires in COVID-19. The data were produced by immunoSEQ multiplex PCR, yet TCRdb's version contains in-frame clones alone and is incomplete. The data hold about 180,000 clones, with about 79% observed a single time. The source material was peripheral blood. Every receptor here comes from a woman in her seventies with acute or convalescent COVID-19. The CDR3 runs from the conserved cysteine through the conserved F or W. D genes are given only for firm matches. Only some rows state a clone size, as once, few, many or a class for expanded clones.

clone size	CDR3 length	D gene	V gene	J gene	CDR3 DNA	CDR3 protein
few	15	TRBD1	TRBV7-7	TRBJ2-5	TGTGCCAGCAGCTTAGGACAGGGGCTGTCGGAGACCCAGTACTTC	CASSLGQGLSETQYF
-	11	-	TRBV6-5	TRBJ1-1	TGTGCCAGCCTCAGGAACACTGAAGCTTTCTTT	CASLRNTEAFF
once	14	TRBD2	TRBV24-1	TRBJ2-5	TGTGCCACCAGTGAAGCGGGAGGCCAAGAGACCCAGTACTTC	CATSEAGGQETQYF
-	15	-	TRBV2	TRBJ1-2	TGTGCCAGCACCCCCTCCGGGGGGGCGCGGAATGGCTACACCTTC	CASTPSGGARNGYTF
-	15	TRBD2	TRBV19	TRBJ2-7	TGTGCCAGTAGTATAGTTCCAGCGGGAGTACGTGAGCAGTACTTC	CASSIVPAGVREQYF
-	14	TRBD1	TRBV7-2	TRBJ2-7	TGTGCCAGCAGCTTGATACAGGGGTCGAGGGAGCAGTACTTC	CASSLIQGSREQYF
-	17	-	TRBV28	TRBJ1-5	TGTGCCAGCAGTTTATCGGGGGAGAGGAGTGGCAATCAGCCCCAGCATTTT	CASSLSGERSGNQPQHF
-	14	TRBD2	TRBV30	TRBJ2-1	TGTGCCTGGAGTGTACGCCTAGCGGGGAATGAGCAGTTCTTC	CAWSVRLAGNEQFF
-	13	TRBD1	TRBV10-3	TRBJ1-2	TGTGCCATCAGTGAGGGACAGGGCACGGGCTACACCTTC	CAISEGQGTGYTF
-	11	-	TRBV20-1	TRBJ2-3	TGCAGTGCTATTCCTTTAAATACGCAGTATTTT	CSAIPLNTQYF
-	14	-	TRBV18	TRBJ1-4	TGTGCCAGCTCACCTACGGGTCAAAGCGAAAAACTGTTTTTT	CASSPTGQSEKLFF
-	15	TRBD1	TRBV9	TRBJ2-5	TGTGCCAGCAGCGTAGGGGGACAGGGGTCGGAGACCCAGTACTTC	CASSVGGQGSETQYF
-	13	-	TRBV27	TRBJ1-2	TGTGCCAGCAGTTTATCGGGCCAACAACGCTACACCTTC	CASSLSGQQRYTF
-	15	-	TRBV2	TRBJ2-6	TGTGCCAGCAGCGAGTTTCTCTCTGGGGCCAACGTCCTGACTTTC	CASSEFLSGANVLTF
-	14	-	TRBV28	TRBJ1-1	TGTGCCTGTCAGAGGGCCGGGAAGAACACTGAAGCTTTCTTT	CACQRAGKNTEAFF
-	16	TRBD1	TRBV5-5	TRBJ1-1	TGTGCCAGCAGCTTGGGACAGGGAAGAGTGAACACTGAAGCTTTCTTT	CASSLGQGRVNTEAFF
once	15	-	TRBV6-5	TRBJ1-6	TGTGCCAGCGAAGTGCAGGAGGGCGGGATTTCACCCCTCCACTTT	CASEVQEGGISPLHF
-	17	TRBD1	TRBV3-1/TRBV3-2	TRBJ2-1	TGTGCCAGCAGCCAACAATTCTCCGGGACAGGGGACAATGAGCAGTTCTTC	CASSQQFSGTGDNEQFF
-	11	-	TRBV2	TRBJ1-4	TGTGCCAAGGGGGGGAATGAAAAACTGTTTTTT	CAKGGNEKLFF
-	17	TRBD2	TRBV6-2/TRBV6-3	TRBJ2-2	TGTGCCAGCAGTCCACAGCGGGAGTCTTTCGGAACCGGGGAGCTGTTTTTT	CASSPQRESFGTGELFF
-	14	TRBD1	TRBV13	TRBJ1-5	TGTGCCAGCAGTTCCCGGGACAGGGATCAGCCCCAGCATTTT	CASSSRDRDQPQHF
-	17	TRBD2	TRBV7-6	TRBJ2-3	TGTGCCAGCAGCTTAGAGGCAGCGGGAGTAATGACAGATACGCAGTATTTT	CASSLEAAGVMTDTQYF
-	15	-	TRBV5-6	TRBJ2-1	TGTGCCAGCAGCCTATCGACTAGAGGGTACAATGAGCAGTTCTTC	CASSLSTRGYNEQFF
-	12	-	TRBV12-3/TRBV12-4	TRBJ1-5	TGTGCCAGCAGCTCAGACTACCAGCCCCAGCATTTT	CASSSDYQPQHF
-	15	TRBD1	TRBV5-1	TRBJ2-7	TGCGCCAGCAGCTTGGGACAGGGTGAGATATATGAGCAGTACTTC	CASSLGQGEIYEQYF
-	17	-	TRBV3-1/TRBV3-2	TRBJ1-2	TGTGCCAGCAGCCCCCAAACTTATCGCACAGGGAACTATGGCTACACCTTC	CASSPQTYRTGNYGYTF
-	15	TRBD2	TRBV2	TRBJ2-2	TGTGCCAGCCGGAGCGGGAGGGCCAGCACCGGGGAGCTGTTTTTT	CASRSGRASTGELFF
-	19	TRBD2	TRBV19	TRBJ2-2	TGTGCCAGTAGTATAGATTTCGGGCTAGCGGGAGGGCCAGGCGGGGAGCTGTTTTTT	CASSIDFGLAGGPGGELFF
-	14	-	TRBV5-5	TRBJ2-3	TGTGCCAGCACCGTGGGACACAGCACAGATACGCAGTATTTT	CASTVGHSTDTQYF
-	15	TRBD2	TRBV5-4	TRBJ2-5	TGTGCCAGCAGCCTGGGACTAGCGGGCCAAGAGACCCAGTACTTC	CASSLGLAGQETQYF
-	13	-	TRBV3-1/TRBV3-2	TRBJ2-2	TGTGCCAGCAGCCTTGGCGGTGGGGGGGAGCTGTTTTTT	CASSLGGGGELFF
-	13	TRBD1	TRBV12-3/TRBV12-4	TRBJ1-2	TGTGCCAGCAAACCGACAGGGCTCTATGGCTACACCTTC	CASKPTGLYGYTF
-	14	-	TRBV7-7	TRBJ2-7	TGTGCCAGCAGCTTGGCTGAGGGTGTACACGAGCAGTACTTC	CASSLAEGVHEQYF
once	16	TRBD2	TRBV25-1	TRBJ2-1	TGTGCCAGCAGTGATCTGGATAGCGGGAGAGTCGTTGAGCAGTTCTTC	CASSDLDSGRVVEQFF
-	15	TRBD1	TRBV2	TRBJ1-4	TGTGCCAGCATCGGACAGGGGTCAACTAATGAAAAACTGTTTTTT	CASIGQGSTNEKLFF
few	11	-	TRBV30	TRBJ1-1	TGTGCCTGGAGTAGCGGGCTGGTAGCTTTCTTT	CAWSSGLVAFF
-	15	-	TRBV18	TRBJ1-4	TGTGCCAGCTCACTCGCGGACAGTATTAATGAAAAACTGTTTTTT	CASSLADSINEKLFF
-	12	TRBD2	TRBV30	TRBJ2-7	TGTGCCTGGAGTTTAATGGGAGGGGAGCAGTACTTC	CAWSLMGGEQYF
-	14	TRBD1	TRBV5-1	TRBJ2-3	TGCGCCAGCAGCATCGGACAGGGGGGGGATACGCAGTATTTT	CASSIGQGGDTQYF
-	14	TRBD2	TRBV6-5	TRBJ2-2	TGTGCCAGCAGAGCGGGAGGGAGGACCGGGGAGCTGTTTTTT	CASRAGGRTGELFF
-	14	-	TRBV10-3	TRBJ1-5	TGTGCCATCAGTGAGTCCAGGGAGGAGCAGCCCCAGCATTTT	CAISESREEQPQHF
many	11	-	TRBV7-9	TRBJ2-1	TGTGCCAGCAGTCAAGCGGTGGAGCAGTTCTTC	CASSQAVEQFF
once	14	TRBD1	TRBV18	TRBJ1-2	TGTGCCAGCTCACCATCGACAGGGACTTATGGCTACACCTTC	CASSPSTGTYGYTF
-	15	TRBD1	TRBV6-5	TRBJ2-5	TGTGCCACCCGACCGGGACAGGGTTTTATGGAGACCCAGTACTTC	CATRPGQGFMETQYF
-	16	TRBD1	TRBV7-2	TRBJ2-7	TGTGCCAGCAGCTTAGCAGGAAACAGGGGCCAGGGCGAGCAGTACTTC	CASSLAGNRGQGEQYF
-	16	TRBD1	TRBV12-5	TRBJ1-2	TGTGCTAGTGGTACTTTTGACGGGGACAGGGTATATGGCTACACCTTC	CASGTFDGDRVYGYTF
-	15	TRBD2	TRBV2	TRBJ2-5	TGTGCCAGCAGTGAATTGGGACTAGGTACAGAGACCCAGTACTTC	CASSELGLGTETQYF
-	12	-	TRBV29-1	TRBJ1-1	TGCAGCGTTGACCCAGGGAGGACTGAAGCTTTCTTT	CSVDPGRTEAFF
-	15	-	TRBV7-9	TRBJ2-7	TGTGCCAGCAGCTCTATTTTATTGTGGGAGTACGAGCAGTACTTC	CASSSILLWEYEQYF
-	15	-	TRBV7-2	TRBJ2-3	TGTGCCAGCAGCTTAGCGGCGGTTAGCACAGATACGCAGTATTTT	CASSLAAVSTDTQYF
-	14	TRBD2	TRBV3-1/TRBV3-2	TRBJ2-3	TGTGCCAGCAGCCAAAGCGGGAGGGCAGATACGCAGTATTTT	CASSQSGRADTQYF
-	14	-	TRBV19	TRBJ1-1	TGTGCCAGTAGCTCTGGACAGCTACTCACTGAAGCTTTCTTT	CASSSGQLLTEAFF
-	13	-	TRBV12-5	TRBJ2-3	TGTGCTAGTGGTTTGTGGGAGACAGATACGCAGTATTTT	CASGLWETDTQYF
-	16	-	TRBV9	TRBJ2-2	TGTGCCAGCAGCGTAGGCTACTCCGTGAACACCGGGGAGCTGTTTTTT	CASSVGYSVNTGELFF
-	15	-	TRBV19	TRBJ2-5	TGTGCCAGTAGTATAACTTCAGCGGTACAAGAGACCCAGTACTTC	CASSITSAVQETQYF
few	15	TRBD1	TRBV5-6	TRBJ2-5	TGTGCCAGCAGCCCTCGACAGGGGGCTTGGGAGACCCAGTACTTC	CASSPRQGAWETQYF
-	14	TRBD1	TRBV14	TRBJ1-2	TGTGCCAGCAGCTACGACAGGGGGAGGTATGGCTACACCTTC	CASSYDRGRYGYTF
-	17	TRBD1	TRBV3-1/TRBV3-2	TRBJ2-1	TGTGCCAGCAGCCTTCGGACAGGGGGTAATTCCTACAATGAGCAGTTCTTC	CASSLRTGGNSYNEQFF
-	15	TRBD1	TRBV19	TRBJ1-2	TGTGCCAGTAGAAAAGGGGGCGGAAAGGACTATGGCTACACCTTC	CASRKGGGKDYGYTF